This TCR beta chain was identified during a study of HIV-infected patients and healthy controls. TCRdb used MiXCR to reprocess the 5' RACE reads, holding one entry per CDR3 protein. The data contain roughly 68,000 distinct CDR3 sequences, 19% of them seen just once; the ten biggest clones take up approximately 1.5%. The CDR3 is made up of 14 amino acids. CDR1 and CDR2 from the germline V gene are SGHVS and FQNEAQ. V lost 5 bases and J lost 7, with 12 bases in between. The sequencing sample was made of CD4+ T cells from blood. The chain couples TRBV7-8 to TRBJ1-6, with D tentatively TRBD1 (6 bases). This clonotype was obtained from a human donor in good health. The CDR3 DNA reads TGTGCCAGCAGCCCGAGGGGGGCAAATTCACCCCTCCACTTT. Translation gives CASSPRGANSPLHF.